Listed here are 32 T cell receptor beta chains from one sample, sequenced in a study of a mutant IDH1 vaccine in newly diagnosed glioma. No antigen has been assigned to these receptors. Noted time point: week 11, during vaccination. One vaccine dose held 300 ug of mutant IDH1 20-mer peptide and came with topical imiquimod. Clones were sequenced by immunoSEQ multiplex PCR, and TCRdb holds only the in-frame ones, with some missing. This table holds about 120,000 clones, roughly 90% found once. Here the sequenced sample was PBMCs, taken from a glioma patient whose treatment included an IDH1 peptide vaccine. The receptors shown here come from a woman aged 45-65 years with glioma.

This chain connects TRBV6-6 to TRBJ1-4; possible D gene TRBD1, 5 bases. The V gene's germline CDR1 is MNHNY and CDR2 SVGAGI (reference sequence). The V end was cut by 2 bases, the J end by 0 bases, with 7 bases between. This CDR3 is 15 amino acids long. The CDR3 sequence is CASSYGTATNEKLFF. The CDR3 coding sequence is TGTGCCAGCAGTTACGGGACTGCAACTAATGAAAAACTGTTTTTT.

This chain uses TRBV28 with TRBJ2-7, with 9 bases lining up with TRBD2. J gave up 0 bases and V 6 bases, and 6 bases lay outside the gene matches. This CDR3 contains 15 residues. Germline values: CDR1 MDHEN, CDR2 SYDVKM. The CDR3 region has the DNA TGTGCCAGCAGGGGGACTAGCACCCGCTCCTACGAGCAGTACTTC. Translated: CASRGTSTRSYEQYF.

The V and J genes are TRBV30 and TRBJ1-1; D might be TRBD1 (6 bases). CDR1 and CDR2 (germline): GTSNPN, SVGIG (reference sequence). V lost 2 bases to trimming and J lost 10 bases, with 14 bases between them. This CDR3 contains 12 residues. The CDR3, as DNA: TGTGCCTGGAGTACCATCCAGGGGATAGCTTTCTTT. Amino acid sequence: CAWSTIQGIAFF.

The CDR3 nucleotides read TGCGCCAGCAGCCAAGATCTTGTAACAGGGAGGTCCTACGAGCAGTACTTC. Amino acid sequence: CASSQDLVTGRSYEQYF. This rearrangement joins TRBV4-1 to TRBJ2-7, with D perhaps given as TRBD1 or TRBD2 (6 bases each). V was pared by 0 bases and J by 1 base, with 16 bases between. The CDR3 contains 17 residues. The V gene's germline CDR1 is MGHRA and CDR2 YSYEKL.

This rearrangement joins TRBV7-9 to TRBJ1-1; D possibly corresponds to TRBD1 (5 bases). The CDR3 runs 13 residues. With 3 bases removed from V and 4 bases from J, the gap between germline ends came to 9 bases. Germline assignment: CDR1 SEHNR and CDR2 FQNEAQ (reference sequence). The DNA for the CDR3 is TGTGCCAGCAGCTTGGAGGGGCTCACTGAAGCTTTCTTT. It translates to CASSLEGLTEAFF.

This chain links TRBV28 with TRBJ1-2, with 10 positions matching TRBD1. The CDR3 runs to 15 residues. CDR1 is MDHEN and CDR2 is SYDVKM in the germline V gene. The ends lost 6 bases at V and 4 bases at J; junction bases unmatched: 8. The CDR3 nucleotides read TGTGCCAGCAGAGACGGGACAGGGGTAGTCTATGGCTACACCTTC. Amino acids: CASRDGTGVVYGYTF.

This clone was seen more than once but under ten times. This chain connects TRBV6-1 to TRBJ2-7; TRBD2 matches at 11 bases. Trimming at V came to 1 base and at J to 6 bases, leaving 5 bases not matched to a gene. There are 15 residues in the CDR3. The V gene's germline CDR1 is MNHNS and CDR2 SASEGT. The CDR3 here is CASSEVAGGPSEQYF. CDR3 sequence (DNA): TGTGCCAGCAGTGAAGTAGCGGGAGGGCCCTCCGAGCAGTACTTC.

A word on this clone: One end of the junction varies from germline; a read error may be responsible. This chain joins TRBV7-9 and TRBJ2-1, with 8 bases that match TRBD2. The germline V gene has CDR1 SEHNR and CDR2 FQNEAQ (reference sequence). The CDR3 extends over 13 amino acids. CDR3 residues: CASSLAGGNEQFF. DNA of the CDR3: TGTGCCAGCAGCCTAGCGGGTGGGAATGAGCAGTTCTTC.

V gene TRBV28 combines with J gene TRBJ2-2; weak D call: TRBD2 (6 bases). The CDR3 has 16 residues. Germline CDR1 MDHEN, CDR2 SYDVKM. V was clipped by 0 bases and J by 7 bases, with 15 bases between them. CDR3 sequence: CASSLWGERVLGELFF. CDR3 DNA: TGTGCCAGCAGTTTATGGGGGGAGCGGGTCCTCGGGGAGCTGTTTTTT.

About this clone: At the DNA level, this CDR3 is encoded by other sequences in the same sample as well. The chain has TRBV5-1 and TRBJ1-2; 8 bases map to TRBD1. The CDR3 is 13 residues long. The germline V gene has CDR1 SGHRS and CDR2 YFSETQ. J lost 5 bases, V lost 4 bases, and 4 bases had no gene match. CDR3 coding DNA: TGCGCCAGCAGCCTACAGGGGGATTATGGCTACACCTTC. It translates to CASSLQGDYGYTF.

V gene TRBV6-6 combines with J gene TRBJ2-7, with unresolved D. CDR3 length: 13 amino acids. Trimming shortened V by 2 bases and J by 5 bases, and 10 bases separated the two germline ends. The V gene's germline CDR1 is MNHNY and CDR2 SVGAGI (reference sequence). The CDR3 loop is CASSYRNGNEQYF. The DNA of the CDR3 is TGTGCCAGCAGTTACCGGAACGGCAACGAGCAGTACTTC.

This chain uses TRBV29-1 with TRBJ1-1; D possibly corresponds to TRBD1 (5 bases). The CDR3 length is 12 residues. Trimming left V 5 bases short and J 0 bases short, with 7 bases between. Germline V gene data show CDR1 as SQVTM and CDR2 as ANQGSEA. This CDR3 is CSVRGLNTEAFF. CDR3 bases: TGCAGCGTTCGGGGCCTGAACACTGAAGCTTTCTTT. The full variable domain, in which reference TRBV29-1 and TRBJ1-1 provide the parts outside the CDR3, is SAVISQKPSRDICQRGTSLTIQCQVDSQVTMMFWYRQQPGQSLTLIATANQGSEATYESGFVIDKFPISRPNLTFSTLTVSNMSPEDSSIYLCSVRGLNTEAFFGQGTRLTVV.

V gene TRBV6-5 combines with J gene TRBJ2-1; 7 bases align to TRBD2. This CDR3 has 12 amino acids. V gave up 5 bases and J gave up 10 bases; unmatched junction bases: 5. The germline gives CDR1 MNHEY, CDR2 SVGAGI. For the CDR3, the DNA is TGTGCCAGCAGTCAGACCGGGGGGGAGCAGTTCTTC. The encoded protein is CASSQTGGEQFF.

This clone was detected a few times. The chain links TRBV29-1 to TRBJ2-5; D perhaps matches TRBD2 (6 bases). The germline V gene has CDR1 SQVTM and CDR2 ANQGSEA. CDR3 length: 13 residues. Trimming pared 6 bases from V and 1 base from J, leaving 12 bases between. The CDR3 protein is CSVNRGFQETQYF. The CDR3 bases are TGCAGCGTGAACCGGGGGTTCCAAGAGACCCAGTACTTC.

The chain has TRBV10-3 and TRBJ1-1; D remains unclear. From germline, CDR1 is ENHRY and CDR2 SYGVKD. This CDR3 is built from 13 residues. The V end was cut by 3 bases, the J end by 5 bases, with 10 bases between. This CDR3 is CAISDSKGTEAFF. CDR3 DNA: TGTGCCATCAGTGATTCGAAGGGTACTGAAGCTTTCTTT.

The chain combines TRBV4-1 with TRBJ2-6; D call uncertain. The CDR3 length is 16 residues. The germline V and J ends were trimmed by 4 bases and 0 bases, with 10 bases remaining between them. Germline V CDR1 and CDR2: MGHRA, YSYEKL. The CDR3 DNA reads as TGCGCCAGCAGCCGCCAATGGCGCTCTGGGGCCAACGTCCTGACTTTC. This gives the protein CASSRQWRSGANVLTF.

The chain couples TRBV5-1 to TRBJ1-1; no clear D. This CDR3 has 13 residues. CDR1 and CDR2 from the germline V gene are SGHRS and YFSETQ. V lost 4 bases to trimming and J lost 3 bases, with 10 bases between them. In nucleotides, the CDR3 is TGCGCCAGCAGCCTAATAAAAGACACTGAAGCTTTCTTT. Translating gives CASSLIKDTEAFF.

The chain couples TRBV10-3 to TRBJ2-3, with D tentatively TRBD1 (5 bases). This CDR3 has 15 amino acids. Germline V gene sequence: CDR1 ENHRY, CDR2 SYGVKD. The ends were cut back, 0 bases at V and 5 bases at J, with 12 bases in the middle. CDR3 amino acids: CAISESGPPEDTQYF. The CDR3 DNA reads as TGTGCCATCAGTGAGTCGGGGCCTCCCGAAGATACGCAGTATTTT.

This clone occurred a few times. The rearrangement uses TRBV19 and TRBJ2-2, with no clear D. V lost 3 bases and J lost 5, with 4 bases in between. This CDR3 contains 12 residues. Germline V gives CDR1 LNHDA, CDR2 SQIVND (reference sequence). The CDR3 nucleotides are TGTGCCAGTAGTATTTTAACCGGGGAGCTGTTTTTT. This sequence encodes CASSILTGELFF.

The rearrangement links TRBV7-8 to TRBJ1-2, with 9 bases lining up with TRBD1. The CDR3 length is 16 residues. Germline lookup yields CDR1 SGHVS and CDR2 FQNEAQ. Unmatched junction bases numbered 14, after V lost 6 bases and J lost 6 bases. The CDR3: CASSLTGTGNQNGYTF. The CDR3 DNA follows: TGTGCCAGCAGTCTCACCGGGACAGGGAACCAAAATGGCTACACCTTC.

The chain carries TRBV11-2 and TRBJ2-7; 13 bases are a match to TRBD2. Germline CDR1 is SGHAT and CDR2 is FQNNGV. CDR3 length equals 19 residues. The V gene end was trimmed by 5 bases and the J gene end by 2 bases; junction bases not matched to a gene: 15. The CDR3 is CASSPGRTSGRQMPYEQYF. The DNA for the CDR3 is TGTGCCAGCAGCCCCGGGCGGACTAGCGGGAGACAGATGCCCTACGAGCAGTACTTC. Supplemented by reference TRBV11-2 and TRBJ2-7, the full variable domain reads EAGVAQSPRYKIIEKRQSVAFWCNPISGHATLYWYQQILGQGPKLLIQFQNNGVVDDSQLPKDRFSAERLKGVDSTLKIQPAKLEDSAVYLCASSPGRTSGRQMPYEQYFGPGTRLTVT.

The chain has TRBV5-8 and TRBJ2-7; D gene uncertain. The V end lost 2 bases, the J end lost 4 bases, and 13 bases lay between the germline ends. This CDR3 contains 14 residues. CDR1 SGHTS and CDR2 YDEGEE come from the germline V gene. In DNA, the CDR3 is TGTGCCAGCAGCTTTCTTTCGGGTACTTACGAGCAGTACTTC. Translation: CASSFLSGTYEQYF.

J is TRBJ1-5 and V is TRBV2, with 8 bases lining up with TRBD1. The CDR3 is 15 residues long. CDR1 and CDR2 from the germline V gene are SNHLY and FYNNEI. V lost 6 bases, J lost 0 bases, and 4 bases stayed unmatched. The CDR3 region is CASREQGDSNQPQHF. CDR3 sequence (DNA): TGTGCCAGCAGAGAACAGGGGGATAGCAATCAGCCCCAGCATTTT. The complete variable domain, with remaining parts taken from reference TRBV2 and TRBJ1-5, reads EPEVTQTPSHQVTQMGQEVILRCVPISNHLYFYWYRQILGQKVEFLVSFYNNEISEKSEIFDDQFSVERPDGSNFTLKIRSTKLEDSAMYFCASREQGDSNQPQHFGDGTRLSIL.

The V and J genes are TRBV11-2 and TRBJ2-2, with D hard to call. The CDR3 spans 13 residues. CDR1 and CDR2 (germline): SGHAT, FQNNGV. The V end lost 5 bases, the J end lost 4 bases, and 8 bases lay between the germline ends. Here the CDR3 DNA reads TGTGCCAGCAGCACCCACAGCACCGGGGAGCTGTTTTTT. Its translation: CASSTHSTGELFF.

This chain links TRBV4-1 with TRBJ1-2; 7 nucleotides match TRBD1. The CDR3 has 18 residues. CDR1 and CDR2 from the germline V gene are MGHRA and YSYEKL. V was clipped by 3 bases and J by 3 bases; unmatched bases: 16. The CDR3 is CASSHPSDGYRGDYGYTF. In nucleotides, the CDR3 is TGCGCCAGCAGCCATCCCTCGGACGGATACAGGGGTGACTATGGCTACACCTTC.

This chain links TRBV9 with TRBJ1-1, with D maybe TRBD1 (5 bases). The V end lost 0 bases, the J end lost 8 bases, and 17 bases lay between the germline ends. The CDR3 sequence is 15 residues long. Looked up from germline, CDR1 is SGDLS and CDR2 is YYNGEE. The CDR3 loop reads CASSVDPGRGPEAFF. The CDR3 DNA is TGTGCCAGCAGCGTAGATCCGGGGAGGGGTCCCGAAGCTTTCTTT.

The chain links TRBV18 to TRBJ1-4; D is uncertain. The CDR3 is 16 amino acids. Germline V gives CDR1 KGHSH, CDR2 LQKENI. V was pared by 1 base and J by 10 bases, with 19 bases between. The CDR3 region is CASSPRGGLDHGKLFF. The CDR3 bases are TGTGCCAGCTCACCACGAGGCGGGTTGGATCATGGAAAACTGTTTTTT.

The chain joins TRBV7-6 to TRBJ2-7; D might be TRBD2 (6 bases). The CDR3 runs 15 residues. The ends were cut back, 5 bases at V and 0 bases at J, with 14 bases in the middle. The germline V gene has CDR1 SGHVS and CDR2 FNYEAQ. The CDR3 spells CASSRQRASSYEQYF. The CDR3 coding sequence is TGTGCCAGCAGCCGTCAGCGGGCTAGCTCCTACGAGCAGTACTTC.

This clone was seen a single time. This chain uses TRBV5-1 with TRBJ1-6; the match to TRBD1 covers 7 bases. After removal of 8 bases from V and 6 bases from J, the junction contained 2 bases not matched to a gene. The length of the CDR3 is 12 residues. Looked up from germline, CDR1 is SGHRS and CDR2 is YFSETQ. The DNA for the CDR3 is TGCGCCAGTCACAGGGGTAATTCACCCCTCCACTTT. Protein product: CASHRGNSPLHF.

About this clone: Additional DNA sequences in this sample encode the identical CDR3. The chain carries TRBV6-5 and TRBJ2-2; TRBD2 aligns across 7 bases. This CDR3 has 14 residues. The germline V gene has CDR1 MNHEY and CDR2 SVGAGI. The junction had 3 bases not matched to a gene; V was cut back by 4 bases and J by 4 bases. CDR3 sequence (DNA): TGTGCCAGCAGTTCCCCGGGGGGCACCGGGGAGCTGTTTTTT. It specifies CASSSPGGTGELFF.

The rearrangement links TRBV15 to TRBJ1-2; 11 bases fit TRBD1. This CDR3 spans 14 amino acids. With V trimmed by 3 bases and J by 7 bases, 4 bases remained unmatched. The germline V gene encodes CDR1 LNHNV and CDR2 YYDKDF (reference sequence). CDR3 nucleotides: TGTGCCACCAGCAGGGGACAGGGGGAGAGTGGCTACACCTTC. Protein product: CATSRGQGESGYTF.

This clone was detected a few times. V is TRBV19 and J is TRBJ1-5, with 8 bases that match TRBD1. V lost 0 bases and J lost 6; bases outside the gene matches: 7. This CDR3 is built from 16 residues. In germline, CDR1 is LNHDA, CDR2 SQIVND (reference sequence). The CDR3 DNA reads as TGTGCCAGTAGTATAGATCCTGGACAGGGAGGTCAGCCCCAGCATTTT. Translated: CASSIDPGQGGQPQHF.